These 28 T cell receptor beta chains were sequenced from one sample in a study of T cell responses to AZD1222 COVID-19 vaccine. Profiled with immunoSEQ multiplex PCR; TCRdb holds only in-frame clones, not every one. This sample has 200,000 to 300,000 clones, with approximately 93% found just once. The specimen comprised peripheral blood, sampled on day 0 of AZD1222 vaccination. The receptors here all came from an adult in good health.

The chain has TRBV5-6 and TRBJ1-2, with 11 bases fitting TRBD1. The CDR3 is 16 amino acids. The germline V gene encodes CDR1 SGHDT and CDR2 YYEEEE. The V gene end was trimmed by 6 bases and the J gene end by 3 bases; junction bases not matched to a gene: 10. The CDR3 sequence: CASTRTGGGGYYGYTF. The CDR3 DNA follows: TGTGCCAGCACACGGACAGGGGGCGGCGGGTACTATGGCTACACCTTC.

DNA of the CDR3: TGTGCCAGCAGTGAAGACAGGTGGGGATTCTTC. It is translated as CASSEDRWGFF. V and J are TRBV6-1 and TRBJ2-1; D is possibly TRBD1 (5 bases). Trimming took 1 base from V and 16 from J, leaving 11 bases between them. CDR3 length: 11 amino acids. From germline, CDR1 is MNHNS and CDR2 SASEGT.

The chain has TRBV13 and TRBJ2-7; the D gene is possibly TRBD2 (6 bases). Germline V gene data show CDR1 as PRHDT and CDR2 as FYEKMQ (reference sequence). Trimming left V 3 bases short and J 0 bases short, with 12 bases between. The CDR3 extends over 15 amino acids. CDR3 loop: CASSFAGSLSYEQYF. The CDR3, as DNA: TGTGCCAGCAGCTTTGCCGGGAGCCTCTCCTACGAGCAGTACTTC.

This chain's CDR3 is CASSSTGGGTGELFF. The CDR3 DNA follows: TGTGCCAGCAGTTCGACAGGGGGGGGGACCGGGGAGCTGTTTTTT. The chain employs TRBV27 and TRBJ2-2, with TRBD1 identical over 9 bases. This CDR3 has 15 residues. Trimming removed 4 bases from V and 5 bases from J; junction bases left unmatched: 5. Germline assignment: CDR1 MNHEY and CDR2 SMNVEV (reference sequence).

The chain uses TRBV4-3 and TRBJ1-1; no clear D. Germline loops: CDR1 LGHNA, CDR2 YSLEER. This CDR3 has 13 residues. V lost 0 bases and J 8 bases, leaving 10 bases between the germline ends. The CDR3 region is CASSQDMRREAFF. DNA of the CDR3: TGCGCCAGCAGCCAAGATATGAGGCGGGAAGCTTTCTTT.

The V call is TRBV5-6, the J call TRBJ1-1; D is unresolved. The CDR3 is 14 amino acids. V lost 0 bases and J lost 5, with 11 bases in between. The V gene's germline CDR1 is SGHDT and CDR2 YYEEEE. The CDR3: CASSLVVELTEAFF. CDR3 nucleotides: TGTGCCAGCAGCTTGGTCGTAGAGTTGACTGAAGCTTTCTTT.

The rearrangement links TRBV3-1 (or the pseudogene TRBV3-2) to TRBJ2-7, with 12 bases lining up with TRBD2. Germline V lookup: CDR1 LGHDT, CDR2 YNNKEL (reference sequence). The CDR3 loop spans 16 amino acids. The V gene end was trimmed by 0 bases and the J gene end by 2 bases; junction bases not matched to a gene: 2. CDR3 residues: CASSQDRLAGAYEQYF. In DNA, the CDR3 is TGTGCCAGCAGCCAAGATAGACTAGCGGGAGCCTACGAGCAGTACTTC.

This chain connects TRBV3-1 (or the pseudogene TRBV3-2) to TRBJ1-3; D remains unclear. This CDR3 is built from 14 residues. Per the germline V gene, CDR1 is LGHDT and CDR2 is YNNKEL (reference sequence). V lost 3 bases to trimming and J lost 0 bases, with 6 bases between them. This CDR3 is CASSQVPSGNTIYF. The CDR3 coding sequence is TGTGCCAGCAGCCAGGTCCCCTCTGGAAACACCATATATTTT.

As concerns this clone: Relative to the germline gene, one junction end is altered; a read error may explain this. V and J are TRBV28 and TRBJ2-1, with a tentative D call TRBD2 (5 bases). Germline V gene data show CDR1 as MDHEN and CDR2 as SYDVKM. CDR3 length: 11 amino acids. DNA of the CDR3: TGTGCCAGCCAATCGTCGGGGTTTTCCCTCTTC. It codes for CASQSSGFSLF. Filled out from reference TRBV28 and TRBJ2-1, the complete variable domain reads DVKVTQSSRYLVKRTGEKVFLECVQDMDHENMFWYRQDPGLGLRLIYFSYDVKMKEKGDIPEGYSVSREKKERFSLILESASTNQTSMYLCASQSSGFSLFGPGTRLTVL.

This clone was recorded once. This chain joins TRBV6-2 or TRBV6-3 and TRBJ1-6; D gene ambiguous. Germline V gene sequence: CDR1 MNHEY, CDR2 SVGEGT. The CDR3 is 16 amino acids. Trimming cost V 4 bases and J 14 bases, with 24 bases left between them. In nucleotides, the CDR3 is TGTGCCAGCAGTTCCCGGGCTTACGGGATTAATAAAGCCCTCCACTTT. As protein: CASSSRAYGINKALHF.

This chain connects TRBV2 to TRBJ1-6; perhaps TRBD1 as D (6 bases). Deletions cut 6 bases from V and 9 bases from J, with 18 bases between. The CDR3 is 15 amino acids. The V gene's germline CDR1 is SNHLY and CDR2 FYNNEI. The CDR3 sequence: CASSGIGGTGSPLHF. The CDR3, as DNA: TGTGCCAGCAGCGGAATAGGGGGTACAGGTTCACCCCTCCACTTT.

V usage is TRBV7-9 and J usage is TRBJ1-1; D call uncertain. CDR3 length: 11 residues. V was trimmed by 8 bases and J by 1 base, leaving 5 bases between them. The germline V gene encodes CDR1 SEHNR and CDR2 FQNEAQ (reference sequence). This CDR3 reads CASSGNTEAFF. The CDR3 DNA sequence: TGTGCCAGCTCAGGGAACACTGAAGCTTTCTTT. Using reference TRBV7-9 and TRBJ1-1 for the parts outside the CDR3, the full variable domain is DTGVSQNPRHKITKRGQNVTFRCDPISEHNRLYWYRQTLGQGPEFLTYFQNEAQLEKSRLLSDRFSAERPKGSFSTLEIQRTEQGDSAMYLCASSGNTEAFFGQGTRLTVV.

The V and J genes are TRBV11-2 and TRBJ2-3; 11 bases match TRBD2. This CDR3 region has 15 residues. Trimming at V came to 8 bases and at J to 5 bases, leaving 9 bases not matched to a gene. Germline V gene lookup returns CDR1 SGHAT and CDR2 FQNNGV. The CDR3 protein is CASGALAGDIDTQYF. The CDR3 region has the DNA TGTGCCAGCGGCGCACTAGCGGGAGATATAGATACGCAGTATTTT.

The chain joins TRBV5-6 to TRBJ2-1; D unresolved. The V gene lost 2 bases and the J gene lost 4 bases, with 13 bases spanning the gap. The germline CDR1 and CDR2 sequences are SGHDT and YYEEEE. This CDR3 spans 15 amino acids. The CDR3, as DNA: TGTGCCAGCAGCTTCGGACGGCCAGTTTACAATGAGCAGTTCTTC. This sequence encodes CASSFGRPVYNEQFF.

This clone came up once. The chain recombines TRBV28 with TRBJ2-1; D unclear. CDR1 MDHEN and CDR2 SYDVKM come from the germline V gene. V was clipped by 3 bases and J by 4 bases, with 10 bases between them. CDR3 length: 14 amino acids. CDR3 protein: CASSLESRYNEQFF. CDR3 DNA: TGTGCCAGCAGTTTGGAATCCCGGTACAATGAGCAGTTCTTC.

The chain has TRBV5-5 and TRBJ2-1; maybe TRBD2 (5 bases). The germline V gene has CDR1 SGHKS and CDR2 YYEKEE (reference sequence). This CDR3 spans 12 amino acids. Between the trimmed V and J ends, which lost 4 bases and 10 bases, there was a span of 12 bases. The CDR3 nucleotides are TGTGCCAGCAGCCCGGGGTCAGGCGAGCAGTTCTTC. Encoded protein: CASSPGSGEQFF.

The chain employs TRBV6-5 and TRBJ2-3, with 10 bases aligning to TRBD2. Germline V lookup: CDR1 MNHEY, CDR2 SVGAGI. CDR3 length equals 16 residues. J lost 9 bases, V lost 2 bases, and 11 bases had no gene match. CDR3 in DNA: TGTGCCAGCAGTTACGACAAGCGGGGGGGCCCCTTAACGCAGTATTTT. Its translation is CASSYDKRGGPLTQYF.

The gene calls are TRBV7-9 and TRBJ1-4; D is perhaps TRBD1 (5 bases). Between the trimmed V and J ends, which lost 6 bases and 8 bases, there was a span of 16 bases. CDR1 SEHNR and CDR2 FQNEAQ come from the germline V gene (reference sequence). This CDR3 comprises 14 residues. CDR3 sequence reads: CASSPPGTGEKLFF. DNA for the CDR3: TGTGCCAGCAGTCCACCCGGGACGGGAGAAAAACTGTTTTTT. The full variable domain, with the rest looked up from reference TRBV7-9 and TRBJ1-4, is DTGVSQNPRHKITKRGQNVTFRCDPISEHNRLYWYRQTLGQGPEFLTYFQNEAQLEKSRLLSDRFSAERPKGSFSTLEIQRTEQGDSAMYLCASSPPGTGEKLFFGSGTQLSVL.

This clone was picked up one time. Written as DNA, the CDR3 is TGTGCCAGCAGCTTAGCGGCGCGGAACCCCTCCTACGAGCAGTACTTC. Encoded protein: CASSLAARNPSYEQYF. The chain links TRBV7-2 to TRBJ2-7; D call uncertain. Trimming pared 0 bases from V and 0 bases from J, leaving 12 bases between. The CDR3 is made up of 16 amino acids. Per the germline V gene, CDR1 is SGHTA and CDR2 is FQGNSA.

The CDR3 DNA sequence: TGTGCCAGCAGTGAACTTGCCAATGGCTACACCTTC. Its protein product is CASSELANGYTF. The chain is built from TRBV2 and TRBJ1-2; no clear D. Germline V gene sequence: CDR1 SNHLY, CDR2 FYNNEI. The CDR3 covers 12 residues. V gave up 2 bases and J gave up 6 bases, with 7 bases separating them.

The chain links TRBV15 to TRBJ2-1; 12 bases line up with TRBD2. Germline V CDR1 and CDR2: LNHNV, YYDKDF (reference sequence). This CDR3 has 15 residues. The V segment lost 3 bases and the J segment 4 bases; nucleotides outside the gene matches: 1. CDR3 sequence (DNA): TGTGCCACCAGCAGTGGACTAGCGGGATACAATGAGCAGTTCTTC. It translates to CATSSGLAGYNEQFF.

Here the CDR3 DNA reads TGTGCCAGCAGCCAAGAAGGCGGGGGCACAGATACGCAGTATTTT. Amino acids: CASSQEGGGTDTQYF. V and J are TRBV4-2 and TRBJ2-3, with D perhaps TRBD2 (6 bases). The CDR3 contains 15 residues. Per the germline V gene, CDR1 is LGHNA and CDR2 is YNFKEQ. Trimming removed 0 bases at V and 1 base at J, with 8 bases between.

J is TRBJ1-1 and V is TRBV5-1, with 9 bases lining up with TRBD1. The germline gives CDR1 SGHRS, CDR2 YFSETQ. With 2 bases clipped from V and 4 bases from J, the junction kept 6 bases outside the gene matches. CDR3 size: 15 residues. As DNA, the CDR3 is TGCGCCAGCAGCTTCACAGGGGGCCGACTCACTGAAGCTTTCTTT. This codes for CASSFTGGRLTEAFF.

This rearrangement joins TRBV7-9 to TRBJ1-2, with D tentatively TRBD1 (5 bases). Looked up from germline, CDR1 is SEHNR and CDR2 is FQNEAQ (reference sequence). Deletions cut 0 bases from V and 4 bases from J, with 9 bases between. The CDR3 spans 14 residues. The CDR3 bases are TGTGCCAGCAGCTTAGCAGGGGTGACCTATGGCTACACCTTC. Its protein is CASSLAGVTYGYTF.

CDR3 DNA: TGTGCCAGCAGCCCCCGGGGAGGGGATGCCTACAATGAGCAGTTCTTC. It translates to CASSPRGGDAYNEQFF. The gene calls are TRBV7-3 and TRBJ2-1, with 7 positions matching TRBD2. Looked up from germline, CDR1 is SGHTA and CDR2 is FQGTGA. The CDR3 is 16 amino acids. Unmatched junction bases numbered 9, after V lost 5 bases and J lost 2 bases.

The V and J genes are TRBV27 and TRBJ1-1; weak D call: TRBD1 (6 bases). The CDR3 length is 14 residues. Germline assignment: CDR1 MNHEY and CDR2 SMNVEV (reference sequence). V was shortened by 6 bases and J by 1 base, with 12 bases between the two germline ends. CDR3 DNA sequence: TGTGCCAGCAGACCCGGGGGGCCGAACACTGAAGCTTTCTTT. It encodes CASRPGGPNTEAFF.

V is TRBV5-1 and J is TRBJ2-3, with D possibly TRBD1 on 5 matching bases. Trimming removed 5 bases from V and 5 bases from J, with 18 bases in between. CDR3 length: 15 residues. CDR1 and CDR2 from the germline V gene are SGHRS and YFSETQ. The CDR3 loop is CASSLLPGKRDTQYF. CDR3 DNA sequence: TGCGCCAGCAGTTTATTACCAGGGAAACGAGATACGCAGTATTTT.

The V call is TRBV28, the J call TRBJ1-2, with 10 bases matching TRBD1. The V segment lost 6 bases and the J segment 3 bases; nucleotides outside the gene matches: 7. Germline V gene lookup returns CDR1 MDHEN and CDR2 SYDVKM. The length of the CDR3 is 15 residues. The CDR3 loop is CASSRQGAVYYGYTF. As DNA, the CDR3 is TGTGCCAGCAGCCGACAGGGGGCGGTGTACTATGGCTACACCTTC.